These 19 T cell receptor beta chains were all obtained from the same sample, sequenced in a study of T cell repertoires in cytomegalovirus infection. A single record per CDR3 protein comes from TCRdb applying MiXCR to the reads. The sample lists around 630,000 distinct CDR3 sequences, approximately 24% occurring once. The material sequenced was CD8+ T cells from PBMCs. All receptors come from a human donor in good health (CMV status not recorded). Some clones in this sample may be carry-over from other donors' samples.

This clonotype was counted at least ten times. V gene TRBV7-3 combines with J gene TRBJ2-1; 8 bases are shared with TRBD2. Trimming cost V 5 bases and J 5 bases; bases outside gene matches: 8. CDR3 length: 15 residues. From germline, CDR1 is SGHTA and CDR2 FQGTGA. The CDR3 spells CASSPWTSPNNEQFF. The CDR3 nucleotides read TGTGCCAGCAGCCCTTGGACTAGCCCGAACAATGAGCAGTTCTTC.

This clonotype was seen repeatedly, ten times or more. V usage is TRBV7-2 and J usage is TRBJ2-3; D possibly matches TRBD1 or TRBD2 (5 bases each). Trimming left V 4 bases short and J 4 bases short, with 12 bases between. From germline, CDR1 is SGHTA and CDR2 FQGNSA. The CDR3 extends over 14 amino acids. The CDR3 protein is CASSWDPTPDTQYF. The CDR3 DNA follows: TGTGCCAGCAGCTGGGACCCCACCCCAGATACGCAGTATTTT.

The CDR3 region is CASSGSSGHTGELFF. The DNA for the CDR3 is TGTGCCAGCAGTGGGTCTAGCGGCCACACCGGGGAGCTGTTTTTT. The chain has TRBV2 and TRBJ2-2, with TRBD2 matching 7 bases. V lost 4 bases and J lost 3; bases outside the gene matches: 5. The germline V gene encodes CDR1 SNHLY and CDR2 FYNNEI. This CDR3 region has 15 residues.

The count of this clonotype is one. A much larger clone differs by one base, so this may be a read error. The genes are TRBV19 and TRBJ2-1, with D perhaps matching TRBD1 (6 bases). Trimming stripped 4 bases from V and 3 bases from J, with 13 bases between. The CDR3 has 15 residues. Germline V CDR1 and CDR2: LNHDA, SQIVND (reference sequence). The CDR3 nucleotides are TGTGCCAGTAGTACCTCAGGGGTTTACTACAATGAGCAGTTCTTC. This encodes CASSTSGVYYNEQFF.

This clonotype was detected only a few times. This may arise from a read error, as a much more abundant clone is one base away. CDR3 DNA sequence: TGTGCCAGCAGCCCCGGGGTGGGACAAGAGACCCAGTACTTC. Its translation is CASSPGVGQETQYF. The chain is built from TRBV3-1 and TRBJ2-5, with a tentative D call TRBD2 (5 bases). The V gene lost 4 bases and the J gene lost 2 bases, with 11 bases spanning the gap. This CDR3 spans 14 amino acids. CDR1 is LGHDT, CDR2 YNNKEL, per germline (reference sequence).

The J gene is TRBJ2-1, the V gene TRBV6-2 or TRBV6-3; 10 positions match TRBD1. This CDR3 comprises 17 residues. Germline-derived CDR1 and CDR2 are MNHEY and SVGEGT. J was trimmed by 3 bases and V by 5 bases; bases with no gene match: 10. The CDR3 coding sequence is TGTGCCAGCAGTCCACTACGGACAGGGGGTATCTACAATGAGCAGTTCTTC. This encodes CASSPLRTGGIYNEQFF.

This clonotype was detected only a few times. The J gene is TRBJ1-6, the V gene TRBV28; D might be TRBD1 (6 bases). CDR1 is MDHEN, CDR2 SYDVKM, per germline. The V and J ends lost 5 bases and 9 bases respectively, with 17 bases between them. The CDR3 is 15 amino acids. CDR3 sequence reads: CASSLTQGRSSPLHF. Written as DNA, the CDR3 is TGTGCCAGCAGTCTGACACAGGGACGAAGTTCACCCCTCCACTTT.

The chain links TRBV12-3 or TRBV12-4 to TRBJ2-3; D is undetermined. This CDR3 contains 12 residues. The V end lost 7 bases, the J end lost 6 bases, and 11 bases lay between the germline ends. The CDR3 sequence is CASTLVGDTQYF. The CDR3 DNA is TGTGCCAGCACCTTAGTAGGGGATACGCAGTATTTT.

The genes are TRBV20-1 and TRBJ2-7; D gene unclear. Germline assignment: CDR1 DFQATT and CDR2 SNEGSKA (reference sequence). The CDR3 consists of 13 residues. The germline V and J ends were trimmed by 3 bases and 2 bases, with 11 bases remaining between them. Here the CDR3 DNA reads TGCAGTGCTAGTCAGGTGGGTGCCTACGAGCAGTACTTC. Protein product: CSASQVGAYEQYF.

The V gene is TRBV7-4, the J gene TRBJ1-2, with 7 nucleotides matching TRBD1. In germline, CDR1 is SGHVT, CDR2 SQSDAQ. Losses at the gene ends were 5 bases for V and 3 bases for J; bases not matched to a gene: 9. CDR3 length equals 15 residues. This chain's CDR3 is CASSKGQQSDYGYTF. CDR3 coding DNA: TGTGCCAGCAGCAAGGGACAGCAAAGCGACTATGGCTACACCTTC.

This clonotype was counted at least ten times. This CDR3 is CASSLPPLLGLDSYNEQFF. The CDR3 DNA reads as TGTGCCAGCAGCCTACCCCCGCTTTTGGGGCTCGACTCCTACAATGAGCAGTTCTTC. The chain joins TRBV6-2 or TRBV6-3 to TRBJ2-1; TRBD1 is a possible D gene (5 bases). The germline gives CDR1 MNHEY, CDR2 SVGEGT. The CDR3 has 19 residues. Trimming took off 6 bases at V and 0 bases at J, with 24 bases between the two ends.

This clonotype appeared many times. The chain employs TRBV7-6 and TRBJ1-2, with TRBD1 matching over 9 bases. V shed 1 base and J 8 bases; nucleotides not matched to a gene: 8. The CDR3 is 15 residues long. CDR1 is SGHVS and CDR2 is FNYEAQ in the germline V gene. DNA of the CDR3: TGTGCCAGCAGCTTAGGGCCCGGGACAGGGAGCGGCTACACCTTC. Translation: CASSLGPGTGSGYTF.

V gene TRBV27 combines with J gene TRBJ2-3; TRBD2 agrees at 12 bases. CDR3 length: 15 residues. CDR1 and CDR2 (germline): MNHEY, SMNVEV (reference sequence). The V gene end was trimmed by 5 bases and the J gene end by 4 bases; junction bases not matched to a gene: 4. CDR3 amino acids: CASSPGTSGPDTQYF. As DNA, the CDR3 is TGTGCCAGCAGTCCGGGGACTAGCGGGCCAGATACGCAGTATTTT.

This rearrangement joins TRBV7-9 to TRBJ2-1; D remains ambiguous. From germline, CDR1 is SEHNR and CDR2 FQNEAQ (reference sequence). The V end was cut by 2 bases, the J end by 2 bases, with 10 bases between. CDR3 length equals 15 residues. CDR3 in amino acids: CASSLIAAPYNEQFF. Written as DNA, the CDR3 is TGTGCCAGCAGCTTAATCGCAGCCCCCTACAATGAGCAGTTCTTC.

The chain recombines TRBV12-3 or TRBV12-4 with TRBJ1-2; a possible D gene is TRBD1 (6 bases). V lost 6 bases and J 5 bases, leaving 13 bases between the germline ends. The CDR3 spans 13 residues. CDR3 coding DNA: TGTGCCAGCAGCAGGGGAAAGGGATATGGCTACACCTTC. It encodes CASSRGKGYGYTF.

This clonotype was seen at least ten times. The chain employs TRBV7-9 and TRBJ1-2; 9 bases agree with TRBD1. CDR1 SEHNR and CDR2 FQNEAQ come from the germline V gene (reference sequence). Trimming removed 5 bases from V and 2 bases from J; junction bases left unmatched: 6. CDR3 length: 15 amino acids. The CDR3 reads CASSPTGGENYGYTF. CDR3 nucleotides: TGTGCCAGCAGCCCGACAGGGGGAGAGAACTATGGCTACACCTTC.

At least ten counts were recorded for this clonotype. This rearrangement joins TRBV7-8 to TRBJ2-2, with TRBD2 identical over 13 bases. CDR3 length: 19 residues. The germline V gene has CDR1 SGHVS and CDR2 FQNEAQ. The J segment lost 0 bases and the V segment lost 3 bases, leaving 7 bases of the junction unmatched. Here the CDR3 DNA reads TGTGCCAGCAGCTTCGGGACTAGCGGGGAGTTCGCGAACACCGGGGAGCTGTTTTTT. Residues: CASSFGTSGEFANTGELFF. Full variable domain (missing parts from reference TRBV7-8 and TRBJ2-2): GAGVSQSPRYKVAKRGQDVALRCDPISGHVSLFWYQQALGQGPEFLTYFQNEAQLDKSGLPSDRFFAERPEGSVSTLKIQRTQQEDSAVYLCASSFGTSGEFANTGELFFGEGSRLTVL.

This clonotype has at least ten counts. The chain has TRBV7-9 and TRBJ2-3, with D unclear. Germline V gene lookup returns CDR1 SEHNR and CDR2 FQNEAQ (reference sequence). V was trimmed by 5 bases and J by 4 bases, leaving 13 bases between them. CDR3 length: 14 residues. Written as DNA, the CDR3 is TGTGCCAGCAGCGCCGACGGACGGGCAGATACGCAGTATTTT. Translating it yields CASSADGRADTQYF.

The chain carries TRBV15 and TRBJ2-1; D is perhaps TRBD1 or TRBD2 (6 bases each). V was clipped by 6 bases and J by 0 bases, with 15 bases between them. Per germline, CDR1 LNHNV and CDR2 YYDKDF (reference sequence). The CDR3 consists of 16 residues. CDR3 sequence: CATRDPQGGSYNEQFF. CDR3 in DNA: TGTGCCACCAGAGACCCACAGGGAGGCTCCTACAATGAGCAGTTCTTC. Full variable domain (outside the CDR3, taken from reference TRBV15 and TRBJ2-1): DAMVIQNPRYQVTQFGKPVTLSCSQTLNHNVMYWYQQKSSQAPKLLFHYYDKDFNNEADTPDNFQSRRPNTSFCFLDIRSPGLGDTAMYLCATRDPQGGSYNEQFFGPGTRLTVL.